A selection of T cell receptor beta chains follows, all from one sample in a study of blood T cell repertoires in COVID-19. Assay used: immunoSEQ multiplex PCR; TCRdb lists only in-frame clones, some missing. This table has 200,000 to 300,000 clones, more than 75% appearing once. Sequencing was done on a sample of PBMCs or T cells enriched from blood (not recorded which). The receptors come from a woman in her forties with acute COVID-19. Both conserved end residues are part of each CDR3. A D gene is named only where the DNA matches it firmly. The size entry is marked missing in some rows and otherwise reads once, few, many or a size class.

cdr3_aa cdr3_nt j_call clone_size v_call d_call
CASSNFPSGTYNEQFF TGTGCCAGCAGCAATTTCCCTAGCGGAACCTACAATGAGCAGTTCTTC TRBJ2-1 NA TRBV5-4 TRBD2
CASSGTGVGSGELFF TGCGCCAGCAGTGGGACAGGGGTGGGGTCCGGGGAGCTGTTTTTT TRBJ2-2 NA TRBV10-2 TRBD1
CASSTRVIGKLFF TGTGCCAGCAGCACCCGTGTTATCGGGAAACTGTTTTTT TRBJ1-4 once TRBV11-2 NA
CASSYPRGGVPYEQYF TGTGCCAGCAGTTACCCCCGGGGGGGAGTTCCCTACGAGCAGTACTTC TRBJ2-7 NA TRBV6-5 TRBD2
CASSVGLAGEITGELFF TGTGCCAGCAGCGTAGGACTAGCGGGAGAAATCACCGGGGAGCTGTTTTTT TRBJ2-2 NA TRBV9 TRBD2
CASSIWPAGFYGGYTF TGTGCCAGTAGTATATGGCCAGCCGGGTTTTATGGAGGCTACACCTTC TRBJ1-2 once TRBV19 NA
CASSGLAGGTPEQFF TGCGCCAGCAGTGGGCTAGCGGGAGGGACCCCTGAGCAGTTCTTC TRBJ2-1 NA TRBV10-2 TRBD2
CASSLQKAGNTIYF TGTGCCAGCAGCTTACAGAAAGCTGGAAACACCATATATTTT TRBJ1-3 NA TRBV11-3 NA
CASSKGTSGRRPYEQYF TGTGCCAGCAGTAAAGGGACTAGCGGGAGGAGGCCCTACGAGCAGTACTTC TRBJ2-7 NA TRBV6-1 TRBD2
CASSQARSETQYF TGTGCCAGCAGCCAAGCACGGAGCGAGACCCAGTACTTC TRBJ2-5 NA TRBV14 NA
CASRGRGWDEQFF TGCGCCAGCAGGGGGAGGGGATGGGATGAGCAGTTCTTC TRBJ2-1 NA TRBV23-1 TRBD2
CASSLEPGLSYEQYF TGTGCCAGCAGTTTGGAGCCGGGACTAAGCTACGAGCAGTACTTC TRBJ2-7 NA TRBV6-5 TRBD2
CASSYDRGRSYNEQFF TGTGCCAGCAGCTATGACAGGGGAAGGTCCTACAATGAGCAGTTCTTC TRBJ2-1 NA TRBV7-9 TRBD1
CAWSVLGGATTDTQYF TGTGCCTGGAGTGTACTGGGAGGGGCGACCACAGATACGCAGTATTTT TRBJ2-3 NA TRBV30 TRBD2
CASSKGLTGMGYTF TGTGCCAGCAGCAAAGGTTTAACAGGTATGGGCTACACCTTC TRBJ1-2 NA TRBV21-1 NA
CASSQFRASGNDEQFF TGTGCCAGCAGCCAATTTCGGGCTAGCGGGAACGATGAGCAGTTCTTC TRBJ2-1 NA TRBV3-1/TRBV3-2 TRBD2
CASSLTGNTEAFF TGTGCCAGCAGCCTAACCGGGAACACTGAAGCTTTCTTT TRBJ1-1 once TRBV14 NA
CASSLVRTRGNEQFF TGTGCCAGCAGCTTGGTAAGGACTAGAGGCAATGAGCAGTTCTTC TRBJ2-1 NA TRBV5-4 TRBD2
CASSMGGFGNTQYF TGTGCCAGTAGTATGGGAGGCTTTGGTAATACGCAGTATTTT TRBJ2-3 NA TRBV19 NA
CASMTDPNTEAFF TGTGCCAGTATGACAGACCCGAACACTGAAGCTTTCTTT TRBJ1-1 NA TRBV19 NA
CASNGTGGDNQPQHF TGCGCCAGCAATGGAACAGGGGGCGACAATCAGCCCCAGCATTTT TRBJ1-5 NA TRBV10-1 TRBD1
CASSFRGGEKLFF TGTGCCAGCAGTTTCAGGGGAGGGGAAAAACTGTTTTTT TRBJ1-4 NA TRBV12-3/TRBV12-4 NA
CASSSGLAGLQYF TGTGCCAGCAGTTCGGGACTAGCGGGACTGCAGTACTTC TRBJ2-7 NA TRBV3-1/TRBV3-2 TRBD2
CASSSTGNYGYTF TGTGCCAGCAGTTCCACAGGAAACTATGGCTACACCTTC TRBJ1-2 NA TRBV25-1 NA
CASSTNIGTGRRTDTQYF TGTGCCAGCAGCACCAATATAGGGACAGGGCGTAGGACAGATACGCAGTATTTT TRBJ2-3 NA TRBV7-9 TRBD1
CASSQAGGSRNEQYF TGTGCCAGCAGCCAAGCGGGCGGGAGCCGGAACGAGCAGTACTTC TRBJ2-7 NA TRBV4-2 TRBD2